These T cell receptor beta chains were read from a single sample in a study of cytotoxic CD8 clonotypes in ibrutinib-treated CLL. Profiling relied on immunoSEQ multiplex PCR, and the TCRdb table lists in-frame clones only, not all of them. Of some 150,000 clones in the sample, around 76% were seen once. Source: PBMCs, taken after 24 months of ibrutinib treatment. The receptors shown here come from a human donor with chronic lymphocytic leukemia. The CDR3 runs from the conserved cysteine through the conserved F or W. The D gene is left open where the match is weak. Clone sizes are given selectively: once, few, many, or a class where the clone is expanded.

D gene: TRBD2; CDR3 length: 18; V gene: TRBV25-1; J gene: TRBJ2-5; clone size: -; CDR3 DNA: TGTGCCAGCAGTGGGACGGGACTAGCGGGGGCCGCTCGGGGGACCCAGTACTTC; CDR3 protein: CASSGTGLAGAARGTQYF
D gene: TRBD2; CDR3 length: 15; V gene: TRBV2; J gene: TRBJ2-1; clone size: -; CDR3 DNA: TGTGCCAGCAGGGGGGGGACTAGCGGCTACAATGAGCAGTTCTTC; CDR3 protein: CASRGGTSGYNEQFF
D gene: -; CDR3 length: 13; V gene: TRBV27; J gene: TRBJ2-2; clone size: once; CDR3 DNA: TGTGCCAGCCGGCAGACAAACACCGGGGAGCTGTTTTTT; CDR3 protein: CASRQTNTGELFF
D gene: TRBD2; CDR3 length: 15; V gene: TRBV6-6; J gene: TRBJ2-1; clone size: -; CDR3 DNA: TGTGCCAGCAGTCCGGGACTAGCGGGGGCGGGTGAGCAGTTCTTC; CDR3 protein: CASSPGLAGAGEQFF
D gene: TRBD2; CDR3 length: 16; V gene: TRBV5-1; J gene: TRBJ2-2; clone size: -; CDR3 DNA: TGCGCCAGCAGCTTGGGGGGGACTACCCTCACCGGGGAGCTGTTTTTT; CDR3 protein: CASSLGGTTLTGELFF
D gene: TRBD2; CDR3 length: 15; V gene: TRBV7-3; J gene: TRBJ2-2; clone size: -; CDR3 DNA: TGTGCCAGCAGCTTAGCCGCGGGGGAGGACGGGGAGCTGTTTTTT; CDR3 protein: CASSLAAGEDGELFF
D gene: TRBD2; CDR3 length: 15; V gene: TRBV9; J gene: TRBJ2-5; clone size: -; CDR3 DNA: TGTGCCAGCAGCGCCGCCGGGACTAGTGGGGAGACCCAGTACTTC; CDR3 protein: CASSAAGTSGETQYF
D gene: -; CDR3 length: 14; V gene: TRBV15; J gene: TRBJ2-1; clone size: -; CDR3 DNA: TGTGCCACCAGCAGAGATCGTCAGGGTGGCGAGCAGTTCTTC; CDR3 protein: CATSRDRQGGEQFF
D gene: -; CDR3 length: 13; V gene: TRBV4-2; J gene: TRBJ1-2; clone size: -; CDR3 DNA: TGTGCCAGCAGCCAAGATCTCTACTATGGCTACACCTTC; CDR3 protein: CASSQDLYYGYTF
D gene: -; CDR3 length: 13; V gene: TRBV29-1; J gene: TRBJ1-5; clone size: few; CDR3 DNA: TGCAGCGTTGAGATGGGGAATGGACAGCCCCAGCATTTT; CDR3 protein: CSVEMGNGQPQHF
D gene: -; CDR3 length: 15; V gene: TRBV5-6; J gene: TRBJ1-5; clone size: -; CDR3 DNA: TGTGCCAGCCCCCTCGGGGGGCAGCAGAATCAGCCCCAGCATTTT; CDR3 protein: CASPLGGQQNQPQHF
D gene: -; CDR3 length: 13; V gene: TRBV7-9; J gene: TRBJ1-5; clone size: -; CDR3 DNA: TGTGCCAGCAGCTTAGGAGATGATCCAGAAAGGCATTTT; CDR3 protein: CASSLGDDPERHF
D gene: -; CDR3 length: 16; V gene: TRBV4-1; J gene: TRBJ2-5; clone size: -; CDR3 DNA: TGCGCCAGCAGCCAAGAGGTTAGCGCCCACCAAGAGACCCAGTACTTC; CDR3 protein: CASSQEVSAHQETQYF
D gene: TRBD1; CDR3 length: 15; V gene: TRBV18; J gene: TRBJ2-7; clone size: -; CDR3 DNA: TGTGCCAGCTCCCCCGGGGGGGACAGGGGATACGAGCAGTACTTC; CDR3 protein: CASSPGGDRGYEQYF
D gene: -; CDR3 length: 17; V gene: TRBV5-1; J gene: TRBJ1-3; clone size: -; CDR3 DNA: TGCGCCAGCAGCTTGGGCCCACCGGGAATCTCTGGAAACACCATATATTTT; CDR3 protein: CASSLGPPGISGNTIYF
D gene: -; CDR3 length: 18; V gene: TRBV9; J gene: TRBJ2-3; clone size: -; CDR3 DNA: TGTGCCAGCAGCGTAGAACCTCTGGCCCGCGGGGTCACAGATACGCAGTATTTT; CDR3 protein: CASSVEPLARGVTDTQYF
D gene: -; CDR3 length: 15; V gene: TRBV6-5; J gene: TRBJ1-4; clone size: -; CDR3 DNA: TGTGCCAGCAGGCTCCGCCGGGCCCCGAATGAAAAACTGTTTTTT; CDR3 protein: CASRLRRAPNEKLFF
D gene: -; CDR3 length: 13; V gene: TRBV7-2; J gene: TRBJ2-5; clone size: -; CDR3 DNA: TGTGCCAGCAGCTTAGGGCCGGGGGAGACCCAGTACTTC; CDR3 protein: CASSLGPGETQYF
D gene: -; CDR3 length: 15; V gene: TRBV6-5; J gene: TRBJ1-5; clone size: -; CDR3 DNA: TGTGCCAGCAGTTACGGTCCAGGGGACAATCAGCCCCAGCATTTT; CDR3 protein: CASSYGPGDNQPQHF
D gene: -; CDR3 length: 14; V gene: TRBV2; J gene: TRBJ2-5; clone size: -; CDR3 DNA: TGTGCCAGCAGCCCCCCAGGCTCGGAAGAGACCCAGTACTTC; CDR3 protein: CASSPPGSEETQYF
D gene: -; CDR3 length: 15; V gene: TRBV6-5; J gene: TRBJ1-5; clone size: -; CDR3 DNA: TGTGCCAGCAGAGGGGAGGGGGTTGGCAATCAGCCCCAGCATTTT; CDR3 protein: CASRGEGVGNQPQHF
D gene: TRBD2; CDR3 length: 13; V gene: TRBV28; J gene: TRBJ2-3; clone size: -; CDR3 DNA: TGTGCCAGCAAGCGGGGGGGCACAGATACGCAGTATTTT; CDR3 protein: CASKRGGTDTQYF
D gene: -; CDR3 length: 14; V gene: TRBV28; J gene: TRBJ2-3; clone size: -; CDR3 DNA: TGTGCCAGCAGCCAACCCCCTAGCACAGATACGCAGTATTTT; CDR3 protein: CASSQPPSTDTQYF
D gene: -; CDR3 length: 15; V gene: TRBV5-6; J gene: TRBJ2-6; clone size: -; CDR3 DNA: TGTGCCAGCACCCTCGAGATCTCTGGGGCCAACGTCCTGACTTTC; CDR3 protein: CASTLEISGANVLTF
D gene: -; CDR3 length: 12; V gene: TRBV10-3; J gene: TRBJ2-2; clone size: -; CDR3 DNA: TGTGCCATCAGTGAGTGGGGCGGGGAGCTGTTTTTT; CDR3 protein: CAISEWGGELFF
D gene: -; CDR3 length: 11; V gene: TRBV12-2; J gene: TRBJ2-5; clone size: -; CDR3 DNA: TGTGCAAGTCGCTTAGGGGAGACCCAGTACTTC; CDR3 protein: CASRLGETQYF
D gene: -; CDR3 length: 12; V gene: TRBV5-1; J gene: TRBJ2-7; clone size: -; CDR3 DNA: TGCGCCAGCAGCTTGGGGGCCGGCGAGCAGTACTTC; CDR3 protein: CASSLGAGEQYF
D gene: -; CDR3 length: 14; V gene: TRBV5-1; J gene: TRBJ2-5; clone size: -; CDR3 DNA: TGCGCCAGCAGCGGCGGGACGTTCGAAGAGACCCAGTACTTC; CDR3 protein: CASSGGTFEETQYF
D gene: -; CDR3 length: 13; V gene: TRBV7-2; J gene: TRBJ2-5; clone size: -; CDR3 DNA: TGTGCCAGCAGCTTAGTGGCGCAAGAGACCCAGTACTTC; CDR3 protein: CASSLVAQETQYF
D gene: -; CDR3 length: 17; V gene: TRBV5-1; J gene: TRBJ1-6; clone size: -; CDR3 DNA: TGCGCCAGCAGCTGGGTGGGGGGCAGCTCCTATAATTCACCCCTCCACTTT; CDR3 protein: CASSWVGGSSYNSPLHF
D gene: -; CDR3 length: 13; V gene: TRBV18; J gene: TRBJ1-1; clone size: -; CDR3 DNA: TGTGCCAGCTCAGCCAAGGGGGACGCTGAAGCTTTCTTT; CDR3 protein: CASSAKGDAEAFF
D gene: -; CDR3 length: 15; V gene: TRBV4-2; J gene: TRBJ2-1; clone size: -; CDR3 DNA: TGTGCCAGCAGCCAGGGGCGCCCGGACTACAATGAGCAGTTCTTC; CDR3 protein: CASSQGRPDYNEQFF
D gene: -; CDR3 length: 13; V gene: TRBV30; J gene: TRBJ1-1; clone size: few; CDR3 DNA: TGTGCCTGGAGGGCCGGGTTGAACACTGAAGCTTTCTTT; CDR3 protein: CAWRAGLNTEAFF
D gene: -; CDR3 length: 14; V gene: TRBV7-3; J gene: TRBJ2-7; clone size: -; CDR3 DNA: TGTGCCAGCAGCTTTTCTGCCGGCTCCTACGAGCAGTACTTC; CDR3 protein: CASSFSAGSYEQYF
D gene: -; CDR3 length: 13; V gene: TRBV6-5; J gene: TRBJ2-2; clone size: many; CDR3 DNA: TGTGCCAGCAGGGACAACCCCACCGGGGAGCTGTTTTTT; CDR3 protein: CASRDNPTGELFF
D gene: TRBD2; CDR3 length: 14; V gene: TRBV2; J gene: TRBJ2-3; clone size: many; CDR3 DNA: TGTGCCAGCCTACTAGCGGGGGGGCCGGATACGCAGTATTTT; CDR3 protein: CASLLAGGPDTQYF
D gene: -; CDR3 length: 15; V gene: TRBV7-3; J gene: TRBJ2-3; clone size: -; CDR3 DNA: TGTGCCAGCAGCCCTGGGGGACTCCGGACGGATACGCAGTATTTT; CDR3 protein: CASSPGGLRTDTQYF
D gene: -; CDR3 length: 12; V gene: TRBV27; J gene: TRBJ2-1; clone size: -; CDR3 DNA: TGTGCCAGCAGTCCGGCCGGGGATGAGCAGTTCTTC; CDR3 protein: CASSPAGDEQFF
D gene: -; CDR3 length: 13; V gene: TRBV30; J gene: TRBJ2-6; clone size: -; CDR3 DNA: TGTGCCTGGAGTGTGACCGGGGCCAACGTCCTGACTTTC; CDR3 protein: CAWSVTGANVLTF
D gene: -; CDR3 length: 12; V gene: TRBV5-1; J gene: TRBJ2-1; clone size: -; CDR3 DNA: TGCGCCAGCAGCCCCACTAGGGCTGAGCAGTTCTTC; CDR3 protein: CASSPTRAEQFF
D gene: -; CDR3 length: 13; V gene: TRBV9; J gene: TRBJ1-1; clone size: -; CDR3 DNA: TGTGCCAGCAGCCCTCGCATGGGCACTGAAGCTTTCTTT; CDR3 protein: CASSPRMGTEAFF
D gene: -; CDR3 length: 14; V gene: TRBV5-1; J gene: TRBJ1-2; clone size: -; CDR3 DNA: TGCGCCAGCAGCCCTACCCGACCTTCAGCTGGCTACACCTTC; CDR3 protein: CASSPTRPSAGYTF
D gene: -; CDR3 length: 13; V gene: TRBV11-2; J gene: TRBJ2-1; clone size: -; CDR3 DNA: TGTGCCAGCACCCAAACCGGGACCCTTAGCAAGTTCTTC; CDR3 protein: CASTQTGTLSKFF
D gene: -; CDR3 length: 13; V gene: TRBV18; J gene: TRBJ1-5; clone size: -; CDR3 DNA: TGTGCCAGCTCACCACAAGGATCTCAGCCCCAGCATTTT; CDR3 protein: CASSPQGSQPQHF
D gene: -; CDR3 length: 10; V gene: TRBV29-1; J gene: TRBJ1-1; clone size: medium-sized; CDR3 DNA: TGCAGCGTTGGGGACCGGGCCGCTTTCTTT; CDR3 protein: CSVGDRAAFF
D gene: TRBD1; CDR3 length: 17; V gene: TRBV7-2; J gene: TRBJ1-2; clone size: few; CDR3 DNA: TGTGCCAGCAGCTGGGCCGGGACAGGGGCCAGTGGCTATGGCTACACCTTC; CDR3 protein: CASSWAGTGASGYGYTF
D gene: -; CDR3 length: 11; V gene: TRBV2; J gene: TRBJ1-1; clone size: -; CDR3 DNA: TGTGCCAGCACCGGGAGGGTAGCAGCTTTCTTT; CDR3 protein: CASTGRVAAFF
D gene: -; CDR3 length: 13; V gene: TRBV5-1; J gene: TRBJ2-1; clone size: -; CDR3 DNA: TGCGCCAGCAGCTATGAAGCGGCCCCTGAGCAGTTCTTC; CDR3 protein: CASSYEAAPEQFF
D gene: TRBD1; CDR3 length: 13; V gene: TRBV7-2; J gene: TRBJ2-7; clone size: -; CDR3 DNA: TGTGCCAGCAGCACCGGGACAGATTACGAGCAGTACTTC; CDR3 protein: CASSTGTDYEQYF
D gene: -; CDR3 length: 19; V gene: TRBV19; J gene: TRBJ2-2; clone size: -; CDR3 DNA: TGTGCCAGTAGTATTTTTGGCCCCGGGGGACACATGGGGTCCGGGGAGCTGTTTTTT; CDR3 protein: CASSIFGPGGHMGSGELFF
D gene: -; CDR3 length: 14; V gene: TRBV13; J gene: TRBJ2-5; clone size: -; CDR3 DNA: TGTGCCAGCAGCCACAGGGAAAGGGGTGAGACCCAGTACTTC; CDR3 protein: CASSHRERGETQYF
D gene: TRBD1; CDR3 length: 13; V gene: TRBV29-1; J gene: TRBJ1-2; clone size: -; CDR3 DNA: TGCAGCGTTGGAATACAGGGGGTGCTTGGCTACACCTTC; CDR3 protein: CSVGIQGVLGYTF
D gene: -; CDR3 length: 14; V gene: TRBV28; J gene: TRBJ2-3; clone size: -; CDR3 DNA: TGTGCCAGCAGCCCCCCAGCGCCCTGGGATACGCAGTATTTT; CDR3 protein: CASSPPAPWDTQYF